These 24 T cell receptor beta chains share one sample of origin, sequenced in a study of blood T cell repertoires in COVID-19 (dated by TCRdb to about 2020). The receptor library was made with the immunoSEQ multiplex PCR assay. The table comes from immuneACCESS by way of TCRdb, which keeps in-frame sequences with V and J called. Part of the clones is missing from these tables; in studies checked, under half for an unresolved V gene and the rest for unknown reasons. The sample records some 180,000 clones, about 85% of which are singletons. The ten largest make up around 8.4% of the sample. The specimen sequenced was peripheral blood. The source of these receptors is a woman older than 75 with COVID-19, enrolled during active disease.

V usage is TRBV28 and J usage is TRBJ1-5; 7 positions match TRBD1. CDR1 MDHEN and CDR2 SYDVKM come from the germline V gene. This CDR3 spans 13 amino acids. V shed 4 bases and J 6 bases; nucleotides not matched to a gene: 3. The CDR3 here is CASSWAGGQPQHF. The CDR3 bases are TGTGCCAGCAGTTGGGCAGGGGGTCAGCCCCAGCATTTT. The full variable domain, rest sourced from reference TRBV28 and TRBJ1-5, is DVKVTQSSRYLVKRTGEKVFLECVQDMDHENMFWYRQDPGLGLRLIYFSYDVKMKEKGDIPEGYSVSREKKERFSLILESASTNQTSMYLCASSWAGGQPQHFGDGTRLSIL.

This chain links TRBV6-6 with TRBJ1-4; the match to TRBD1 covers 7 bases. CDR3 size: 17 residues. The J segment lost 5 bases and the V segment lost 5 bases, leaving 14 bases of the junction unmatched. Germline lookup yields CDR1 MNHNY and CDR2 SVGAGI (reference sequence). Here the CDR3 DNA reads TGTGCCAGCAGTGGATCGACAGGGTACCTTCGCAATGAAAAACTGTTTTTT. Residues: CASSGSTGYLRNEKLFF.

Details on this clone: One end of the junction does not line up with germline, which may come from a read error. CDR3 bases: TGCGCCAACAGCTTAGGGACTAGCGGGAAAGGGGAGACCCAGTACTTC. This codes for CANSLGTSGKGETQYF. The V gene is TRBV5-1, the J gene TRBJ2-5, with 13 bases matching TRBD2. This CDR3 has 16 amino acids. Germline V gene data show CDR1 as SGHRS and CDR2 as YFSETQ.

This clone was recorded a few times. This chain uses TRBV18 with TRBJ2-5; D call uncertain. V lost 5 bases, J lost 5 bases, and 12 bases lay in between. Germline CDR1 reads KGHSH; CDR2 reads LQKENI. The CDR3 sequence is 13 residues long. The CDR3 DNA follows: TGTGCCAGCTCAAAACCGACCGGGGAGACCCAGTACTTC. It translates to CASSKPTGETQYF. The full variable domain, with the rest looked up from reference TRBV18 and TRBJ2-5, is NAGVMQNPRHLVRRRGQEARLRCSPMKGHSHVYWYRQLPEEGLKFMVYLQKENIIDESGMPKERFSAEFPKEGPSILRIQQVVRGDSAAYFCASSKPTGETQYFGPGTRLLVL.

The V gene is TRBV15, the J gene TRBJ2-3; D remains ambiguous. This CDR3 has 15 amino acids. Trimming removed 2 bases at V and 4 bases at J, with 13 bases between. The V gene's germline CDR1 is LNHNV and CDR2 YYDKDF (reference sequence). For the CDR3, the DNA is TGTGCCACCAGCAGAAGACTGAAAGAGTCAGATACGCAGTATTTT. Its protein is CATSRRLKESDTQYF.

The chain combines TRBV14 with TRBJ1-5; D is perhaps TRBD1 (5 bases). Germline lookup yields CDR1 SGHDN and CDR2 FVKESK. Trimming stripped 0 bases from V and 0 bases from J, with 9 bases between. The CDR3 is 16 amino acids. CDR3 nucleotides: TGTGCCAGCAGCCAAGAACCGGGGGTTAGCAATCAGCCCCAGCATTTT. It is translated as CASSQEPGVSNQPQHF.

This clone has only a few counts. This chain uses TRBV5-1 with TRBJ2-3, with 9 bases lining up with TRBD2. This CDR3 is 18 amino acids long. With 0 bases clipped from V and 1 base from J, the junction kept 9 bases outside the gene matches. Per germline, CDR1 SGHRS and CDR2 YFSETQ. The CDR3 reads CASSLGGKRGARTDTQYF. The CDR3 DNA reads TGCGCCAGCAGCTTGGGAGGGAAGCGGGGGGCTCGCACAGATACGCAGTATTTT. The whole variable domain, filled in from reference TRBV5-1 and TRBJ2-3, reads KAGVTQTPRYLIKTRGQQVTLSCSPISGHRSVSWYQQTPGQGLQFLFEYFSETQRNKGNFPGRFSGRQFSNSRSEMNVSTLELGDSALYLCASSLGGKRGARTDTQYFGPGTRLTVL.

This chain joins TRBV3-1 (or the pseudogene TRBV3-2) and TRBJ2-4; D perhaps matches TRBD2 (6 bases). Trimming took off 1 base at V and 2 bases at J, with 12 bases between the two ends. This CDR3 contains 16 residues. Germline-derived CDR1 and CDR2 are LGHDT and YNNKEL (reference sequence). The CDR3 bases are TGTGCCAGCAGCCAAGCGGGAGCCCTAACCAAAAACATTCAGTACTTC. Translated: CASSQAGALTKNIQYF.

The chain recombines TRBV4-2 with TRBJ2-2; D is perhaps TRBD1 (5 bases). In germline, CDR1 is LGHNA, CDR2 YNFKEQ. The length of the CDR3 is 15 residues. V was cut by 3 bases and J by 2 bases, with 10 bases left in between. In DNA form, the CDR3 reads TGTGCCAGCAGCCATTTCAGGGATAACACCGGGGAGCTGTTTTTT. Translating it yields CASSHFRDNTGELFF.

The J gene is TRBJ2-6, the V gene TRBV9; no firm D call. In germline, CDR1 is SGDLS, CDR2 YYNGEE. V lost 0 bases and J 4 bases, leaving 8 bases between the germline ends. CDR3 length: 15 amino acids. The CDR3 region has the DNA TGTGCCAGCAGCGTAGAGCCGGAGGGGGCCAACGTCCTGACTTTC. This sequence encodes CASSVEPEGANVLTF.

The J gene is TRBJ1-1, the V gene TRBV29-1, with D possibly TRBD1 on 6 matching bases. This CDR3 is 14 amino acids long. Germline V gene data show CDR1 as SQVTM and CDR2 as ANQGSEA. Trimming left V 8 bases short and J 5 bases short, with 21 bases between. This CDR3 is CSYNPTSGVTEAFF. CDR3 bases: TGCAGCTACAACCCAACCTCAGGGGTAACTGAAGCTTTCTTT.

The chain carries TRBV24-1 and TRBJ2-7; maybe TRBD2 (5 bases). The CDR3 has 12 residues. Germline V gene data show CDR1 as KGHDR and CDR2 as SFDVKD. V was pared by 4 bases and J by 10 bases, with 13 bases between. Here the CDR3 reads CATSDPTGIQYF. In DNA form, the CDR3 reads TGTGCCACCAGTGACCCAACCGGGATTCAGTACTTC.

This clone has just a few counts. In nucleotides, the CDR3 is TGTGCCAGCAGCCATTCCGGTAGCCTCGACGTTGACACCATATATTTT. Its translation: CASSHSGSLDVDTIYF. The gene calls are TRBV3-1 (or the pseudogene TRBV3-2) and TRBJ1-3; D ambiguous. V was pared by 3 bases and J by 8 bases, with 20 bases between. The CDR3 is made up of 16 amino acids. In germline, CDR1 is LGHDT, CDR2 YNNKEL (reference sequence).

The J gene is TRBJ1-1, the V gene TRBV18, with TRBD1 matching over 8 bases. CDR1 is KGHSH, CDR2 LQKENI, per germline. This CDR3 comprises 13 residues. Losses at the gene ends were 6 bases for V and 0 bases for J; bases not matched to a gene: 0. The chain's CDR3 is CASSTGVNTEAFF. The CDR3 coding sequence is TGTGCCAGCTCGACAGGGGTGAACACTGAAGCTTTCTTT.

V usage is TRBV6-6 and J usage is TRBJ1-1; D call uncertain. CDR3 length: 15 residues. CDR1 is MNHNY, CDR2 SVGAGI, per germline (reference sequence). V lost 3 bases and J lost 7, with 18 bases in between. CDR3: CASSYGPLGASEAFF. CDR3 coding DNA: TGTGCCAGCAGTTATGGTCCACTGGGCGCCAGTGAAGCTTTCTTT.

The chain carries TRBV2 and TRBJ2-5; D unresolved. V was pared by 4 bases and J by 5 bases, with 14 bases between. Germline assignment: CDR1 SNHLY and CDR2 FYNNEI. CDR3 length: 14 amino acids. The CDR3 sequence is CASSGQSGDETQYF. The CDR3 region has the DNA TGTGCCAGCAGTGGGCAATCGGGTGACGAGACCCAGTACTTC.

The chain carries TRBV11-2 and TRBJ1-4; possible D gene TRBD1, 6 bases. The CDR3 totals 15 residues. V gave up 8 bases and J gave up 6 bases, with 19 bases separating them. The germline CDR1 and CDR2 sequences are SGHAT and FQNNGV. The chain's CDR3 is CASGPGQPPYEKLFF. In DNA, the CDR3 is TGTGCCAGCGGCCCTGGACAGCCCCCTTATGAAAAACTGTTTTTT.

The chain uses TRBV18 and TRBJ2-2; 8 bases match TRBD1. Germline V gives CDR1 KGHSH, CDR2 LQKENI. CDR3 length: 15 amino acids. The ends lost 6 bases at V and 2 bases at J; junction bases unmatched: 5. The CDR3 coding sequence is TGTGCCAGCTCGCCGGGACAGGAAAACACCGGGGAGCTGTTTTTT. Translation gives CASSPGQENTGELFF.

This chain links TRBV28 with TRBJ2-7; 9 bases fit TRBD2. The junction had 8 bases not matched to a gene; V was cut back by 1 base and J by 4 bases. Germline-derived CDR1 and CDR2 are MDHEN and SYDVKM. The CDR3 has 16 residues. The CDR3 reads CASSLLASGNPYEQYF. CDR3 coding DNA: TGTGCCAGCAGTTTATTAGCTAGCGGGAACCCGTACGAGCAGTACTTC.

This chain joins TRBV14 and TRBJ1-2; tentatively, D is TRBD1 (5 bases). Germline V CDR1 and CDR2: SGHDN, FVKESK. The V end was cut by 1 base, the J end by 5 bases, with 14 bases between. The CDR3 has 15 residues. The CDR3 here is CASSQGNLRGYGYTF. CDR3 DNA sequence: TGTGCCAGCAGCCAAGGAAACCTCCGGGGGTATGGCTACACCTTC.

The chain carries TRBV5-5 and TRBJ2-7; 7 bases are a match to TRBD2. V dropped 6 bases and J dropped 3; count of bases not matched to a gene: 6. Looked up from germline, CDR1 is SGHKS and CDR2 is YYEKEE (reference sequence). The CDR3 spans 13 residues. In DNA form, the CDR3 reads TGTGCCAGCAATCGGGGGGACTACTACGAGCAGTACTTC. Amino acids: CASNRGDYYEQYF.

This chain links TRBV2 with TRBJ2-2; D is possibly TRBD2 (5 bases). Trimming pared 1 base from V and 1 base from J, leaving 7 bases between. CDR3 length: 15 amino acids. In germline, CDR1 is SNHLY, CDR2 FYNNEI. CDR3 in DNA: TGTGCCAGCAGTGAAGGGACTTTGAACACCGGGGAGCTGTTTTTT. This codes for CASSEGTLNTGELFF.

V gene TRBV18 combines with J gene TRBJ2-5, with D possibly being TRBD1 (6 bases). Trimming pared 6 bases from V and 5 bases from J, leaving 22 bases between. Germline lookup yields CDR1 KGHSH and CDR2 LQKENI. The CDR3 covers 16 residues. Here the CDR3 DNA reads TGTGCCAGCTCCCTAGGGGGAGCCACCGCGAGGGAGACCCAGTACTTC. It specifies CASSLGGATARETQYF.

The chain uses TRBV10-1 and TRBJ2-7; D ambiguous. The V end lost 2 bases, the J end lost 6 bases, and 11 bases lay between the germline ends. The CDR3 is made up of 13 amino acids. Germline values: CDR1 WNHNN, CDR2 SYGVQD (reference sequence). The CDR3 protein is CASSEGTPGEQYF. The CDR3 nucleotides are TGCGCCAGCAGTGAGGGTACTCCCGGCGAGCAGTACTTC.